Presented here are 19 T cell receptor beta chains from one specimen sequenced in a study of human T cells and chemical hapten exposure. A single record per CDR3 protein comes from TCRdb applying MiXCR to the RACE reads. The table shows around 34,000 distinct CDR3 sequences, with more than 6% occurring only once. As for time point: patch test 1, 2 weeks after DPC sensitization. Specified treatment: therapeutic diphenylcyclopropenone sensitization with weekly scalp DPC. RNA extraction used unfractionated whole blood as the source of total RNA. Source: whole blood, taken in connection with sensitization to the hapten diphenylcyclopropenone (DPC). Receptors originate from a woman aged 25 to 39 with alopecia areata. Some clones in this sample may be carry-over from other donors' samples.

The chain links TRBV4-2 to TRBJ1-2; maybe TRBD1 (5 bases). V was shortened by 1 base and J by 4 bases, with 16 bases between the two germline ends. The CDR3 totals 16 residues. Germline assignment: CDR1 LGHNA and CDR2 YNFKEQ. CDR3 sequence: CASSQAGGSSLYGYTF. The CDR3 DNA follows: TGTGCCAGCAGCCAAGCGGGGGGGTCAAGCCTCTATGGCTACACCTTC.

This chain joins TRBV29-1 and TRBJ2-5, with D possibly being TRBD1 (5 bases). Germline loops: CDR1 SQVTM, CDR2 ANQGSEA. Deletions cut 6 bases from V and 5 bases from J, with 19 bases between. The length of the CDR3 is 14 residues. The CDR3 region has the DNA TGCAGCGTAAATGTACAGGTGGCCAGGGAGACCCAGTACTTC. As protein: CSVNVQVARETQYF.

This clonotype was seen more than once but under ten times. The chain has TRBV7-2 and TRBJ1-4; D gene uncertain. The germline CDR1 and CDR2 sequences are SGHTA and FQGNSA. Between the trimmed V and J ends, which lost 5 bases and 5 bases, there was a span of 3 bases. CDR3 length: 11 amino acids. DNA of the CDR3: TGTGCCAGCAGCCGGAATGAAAAACTGTTTTTT. The encoded protein is CASSRNEKLFF.

This clonotype was seen a few times. This chain uses TRBV7-3 with TRBJ1-1; 9 bases match TRBD1. This CDR3 comprises 21 residues. V was pared by 5 bases and J by 0 bases, with 22 bases of the junction left unmatched. Germline V gene data show CDR1 as SGHTA and CDR2 as FQGTGA. CDR3 DNA: TGTGCCAGCAGCAAAAGGCCTTCAGACGGGACAGGGCGTAACATGAACACTGAAGCTTTCTTT. Its translation is CASSKRPSDGTGRNMNTEAFF.

This clonotype showed up just a few times. The V gene is TRBV6-6, the J gene TRBJ2-2; 10 bases map to TRBD2. Trimming cost V 0 bases and J 5 bases; bases outside gene matches: 3. The CDR3 totals 16 residues. Germline values: CDR1 MNHNY, CDR2 SVGAGI (reference sequence). The CDR3 here is CASSYSTAGGTGELFF. CDR3 bases: TGTGCCAGCAGTTACTCGACAGCGGGGGGGACCGGGGAGCTGTTTTTT.

This clonotype was detected a few times. The chain couples TRBV6-5 to TRBJ2-3; D perhaps matches TRBD2 (7 bases). The CDR3 length is 16 residues. CDR1 and CDR2 (germline): MNHEY, SVGAGI. The V gene lost 2 bases and the J gene lost 0 bases, with 12 bases spanning the gap. CDR3 protein: CASSYRGGVSTDTQYF. The CDR3 coding sequence is TGTGCCAGCAGTTACAGGGGGGGGGTAAGCACAGATACGCAGTATTTT.

The V call is TRBV27, the J call TRBJ1-6; possible D gene TRBD1, 6 bases. The germline V gene has CDR1 MNHEY and CDR2 SMNVEV (reference sequence). The CDR3 covers 14 residues. V lost 0 bases and J 11 bases, leaving 11 bases between the germline ends. The CDR3 DNA is TGTGCCAGCAGTTTATCACAGGGTAGAACACCCCTCCACTTT. Translating gives CASSLSQGRTPLHF.

The chain is built from TRBV28 and TRBJ1-2; no definite D call. The V and J ends lost 2 bases and 6 bases respectively, with 7 bases between them. The CDR3 sequence is 12 residues long. CDR1 and CDR2 from the germline V gene are MDHEN and SYDVKM. CDR3 coding DNA: TGTGCCAGCAGTTTACCCCAGGATGGCTACACCTTC. Its translation: CASSLPQDGYTF.

In its sample, this clonotype was seen many times. The CDR3 reads CASSQENRVAEAFF. The CDR3 DNA sequence: TGTGCCAGCAGCCAAGAAAACAGGGTGGCTGAAGCTTTCTTT. The chain uses TRBV3-1 and TRBJ1-1; tentatively, D is TRBD1 (6 bases). CDR1 is LGHDT, CDR2 YNNKEL, per germline (reference sequence). This CDR3 spans 14 amino acids. Trimming removed 0 bases at V and 6 bases at J, with 11 bases between.

This clonotype was picked up a small number of times. The CDR3 coding sequence is TGTGCCTGGAGTCTACAGGGAGATGGCTACACCTTC. Protein product: CAWSLQGDGYTF. This chain joins TRBV30 and TRBJ1-2; TRBD1 might be the D (6 bases). There are 12 residues in the CDR3. V lost 2 bases to trimming and J lost 6 bases, with 10 bases between them. Germline V lookup: CDR1 GTSNPN, CDR2 SVGIG (reference sequence).

This clonotype was counted at least ten times. The chain couples TRBV5-6 to TRBJ1-5, with 12 bases lining up with TRBD1. The CDR3 spans 16 residues. The junction had 4 bases not matched to a gene; V was cut back by 0 bases and J by 6 bases. CDR1 is SGHDT and CDR2 is YYEEEE in the germline V gene. CDR3 amino acids: CASSLGDRGRFQPQHF. Here the CDR3 DNA reads TGTGCCAGCAGCTTGGGGGACAGGGGGCGCTTTCAGCCCCAGCATTTT.

This clonotype has more than one count but fewer than ten. The chain carries TRBV4-3 and TRBJ2-1; tentative D call: TRBD2 (6 bases). Germline CDR1 reads LGHNA; CDR2 reads YSLEER. Trimming stripped 0 bases from V and 0 bases from J, with 12 bases between. The CDR3 runs to 17 residues. The CDR3 is CASSQDPRGSSYNEQFF. CDR3 bases: TGCGCCAGCAGCCAAGACCCCCGGGGGAGCTCCTACAATGAGCAGTTCTTC.

This clonotype appeared a few times. V and J are TRBV20-1 and TRBJ1-1; TRBD1 is a possible D gene (6 bases). Per germline, CDR1 DFQATT and CDR2 SNEGSKA (reference sequence). Trimming took off 6 bases at V and 5 bases at J, with 16 bases between the two ends. The CDR3 totals 13 residues. The CDR3 is CSATRQAGTEAFF. The CDR3 DNA is TGCAGTGCGACCCGACAGGCTGGAACTGAAGCTTTCTTT.

The chain joins TRBV12-3 or TRBV12-4 to TRBJ2-3; possibly TRBD1 for D (6 bases). The V end was cut by 1 base, the J end by 11 bases, with 16 bases between. CDR3 length: 14 amino acids. The CDR3 nucleotides are TGTGCCAGCAGTTTAGTTGGACAGAAAACCCGGCAGTATTTT. This codes for CASSLVGQKTRQYF.

Many counts were recorded for this clonotype. This sequence joins TRBV12-3 or TRBV12-4 and TRBJ2-1; 10 nucleotides agree with TRBD2. The CDR3 loop spans 16 amino acids. V was clipped by 6 bases and J by 4 bases; unmatched bases: 9. The CDR3 spells CASRELAGRVYNEQFF. CDR3 in DNA: TGTGCCAGCAGGGAACTAGCGGGGAGGGTATACAATGAGCAGTTCTTC.

The chain is built from TRBV30 and TRBJ1-5, with 9 bases that match TRBD1. V lost 2 bases and J lost 2; bases outside the gene matches: 13. The CDR3 runs to 18 residues. The germline CDR1 and CDR2 sequences are GTSNPN and SVGIG (reference sequence). This chain's CDR3 is CAWSRDRGIGSGNQPQHF. CDR3 sequence (DNA): TGTGCCTGGAGTCGCGACAGGGGGATCGGCAGTGGCAATCAGCCCCAGCATTTT. Combining the CDR3 with reference TRBV30 and TRBJ1-5 gives the whole variable domain SQTIHQWPATLVQPVGSPLSLECTVEGTSNPNLYWYRQAAGRGLQLLFYSVGIGQISSEVPQNLSASRPQDRQFILSSKKLLLSDSGFYLCAWSRDRGIGSGNQPQHFGDGTRLSIL.

This clonotype was seen many times. This chain links TRBV5-4 with TRBJ2-7; D ambiguous. The CDR3 has 11 residues. Germline V lookup: CDR1 SGHNT, CDR2 YYREEE (reference sequence). V lost 0 bases to trimming and J lost 6 bases, with 4 bases between them. The CDR3 region is CASSLDSEQYF. The CDR3 DNA follows: TGTGCCAGCAGCTTGGATAGCGAGCAGTACTTC.

Many counts were recorded for this clonotype. The chain uses TRBV10-3 and TRBJ2-5; 7 bases match TRBD1. V lost 9 bases and J lost 5; bases outside the gene matches: 6. The CDR3 has 12 residues. Germline V CDR1 and CDR2: ENHRY, SYGVKD. CDR3 region: CAMGQTPETQYF. In DNA, the CDR3 is TGTGCCATGGGACAGACCCCCGAGACCCAGTACTTC.

This clonotype was seen only a few times. The junction and the germline gene differ at one end; a read error may be behind it. DNA for the CDR3: TGTGCCAGCAGCCTAGACAGGGGGCGCGGGAATGAGCAGTTCTTC. This encodes CASSLDRGRGNEQFF. The gene calls are TRBV11-2 and TRBJ2-1; 10 bases line up with TRBD1. The CDR3 extends over 15 amino acids. Germline CDR1 reads SGHAT; CDR2 reads FQNNGV.